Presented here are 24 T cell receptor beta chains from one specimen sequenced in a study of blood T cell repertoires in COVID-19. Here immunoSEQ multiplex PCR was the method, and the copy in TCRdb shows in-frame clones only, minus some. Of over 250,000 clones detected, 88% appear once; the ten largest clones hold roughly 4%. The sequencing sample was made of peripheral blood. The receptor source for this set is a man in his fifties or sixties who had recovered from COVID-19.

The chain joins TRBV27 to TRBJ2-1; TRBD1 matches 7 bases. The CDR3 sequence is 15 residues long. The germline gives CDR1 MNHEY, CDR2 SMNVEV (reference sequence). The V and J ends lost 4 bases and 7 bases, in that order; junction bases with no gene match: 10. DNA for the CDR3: TGTGCCAGCAGTTCGACAGGGAACGGCGTTAATGAGCAGTTCTTC. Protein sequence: CASSSTGNGVNEQFF.

CDR3 sequence (DNA): TGCGCCAGCAGCGTAGCCTTGGGAGTCTACGAGCAGTACTTC. Amino acids: CASSVALGVYEQYF. The chain uses TRBV4-1 and TRBJ2-7; TRBD2 is a possible D gene (5 bases). V was trimmed by 5 bases and J by 3 bases, leaving 14 bases between them. This CDR3 has 14 amino acids. Germline V lookup: CDR1 MGHRA, CDR2 YSYEKL.

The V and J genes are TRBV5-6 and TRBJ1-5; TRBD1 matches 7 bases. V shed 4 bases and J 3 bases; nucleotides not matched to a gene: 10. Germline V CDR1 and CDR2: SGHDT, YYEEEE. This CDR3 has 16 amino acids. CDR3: CASSIFDRASNQPQHF. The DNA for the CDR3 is TGTGCCAGCAGCATCTTTGACAGGGCCTCCAATCAGCCCCAGCATTTT.

Written as DNA, the CDR3 is TGTGCCAGCAGTCCCTCAGAAGTATTCTCCTACGAGCAGTACTTC. Its translation: CASSPSEVFSYEQYF. The genes are TRBV27 and TRBJ2-7; the D is unclear. V was cut by 5 bases and J by 0 bases, with 14 bases left in between. The CDR3 has 15 amino acids. Germline CDR1 MNHEY, CDR2 SMNVEV (reference sequence).

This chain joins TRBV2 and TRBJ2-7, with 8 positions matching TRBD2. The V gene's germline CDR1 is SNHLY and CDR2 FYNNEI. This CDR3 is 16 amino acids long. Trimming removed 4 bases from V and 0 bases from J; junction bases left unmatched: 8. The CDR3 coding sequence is TGTGCCAGCAGTGTAGAGCCGGGGGGGAGCTCCTACGAGCAGTACTTC. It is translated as CASSVEPGGSSYEQYF.

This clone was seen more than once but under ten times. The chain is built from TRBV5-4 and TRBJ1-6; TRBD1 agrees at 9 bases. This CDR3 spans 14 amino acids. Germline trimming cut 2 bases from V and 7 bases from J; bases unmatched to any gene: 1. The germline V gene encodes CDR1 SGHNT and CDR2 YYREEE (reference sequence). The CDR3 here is CASSFGQGNSPLHF. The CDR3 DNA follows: TGTGCCAGCAGCTTTGGACAGGGGAATTCACCCCTCCACTTT.

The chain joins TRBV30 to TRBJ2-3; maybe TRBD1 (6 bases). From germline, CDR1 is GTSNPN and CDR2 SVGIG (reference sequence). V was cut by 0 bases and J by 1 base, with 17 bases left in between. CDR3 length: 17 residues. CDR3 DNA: TGTGCCTGGAGTGTAGGGGGTTCCCTATCGGGCACAGATACGCAGTATTTT. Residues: CAWSVGGSLSGTDTQYF.

CDR3 residues: CASSTGTANTGELFF. As DNA, the CDR3 is TGTGCCAGTAGTACCGGGACAGCGAACACCGGGGAGCTGTTTTTT. The chain is built from TRBV19 and TRBJ2-2; 7 positions agree with TRBD1. This CDR3 is 15 amino acids long. The V and J ends lost 4 bases and 0 bases, in that order; junction bases with no gene match: 2. CDR1 is LNHDA, CDR2 SQIVND, per germline (reference sequence).

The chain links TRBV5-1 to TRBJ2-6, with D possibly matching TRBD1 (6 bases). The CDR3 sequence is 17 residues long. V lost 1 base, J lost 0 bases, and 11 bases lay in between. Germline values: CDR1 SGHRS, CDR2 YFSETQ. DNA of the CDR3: TGCGCCAGCAGCTTGACAGGGTACCACTCTGGGGCCAACGTCCTGACTTTC. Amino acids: CASSLTGYHSGANVLTF.

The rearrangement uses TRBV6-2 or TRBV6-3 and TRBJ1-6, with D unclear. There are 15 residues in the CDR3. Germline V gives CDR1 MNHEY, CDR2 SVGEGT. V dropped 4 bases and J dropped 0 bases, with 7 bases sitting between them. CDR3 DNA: TGTGCCAGCAGTTTACAGAGCTCCTATAATTCACCCCTCCACTTT. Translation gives CASSLQSSYNSPLHF.

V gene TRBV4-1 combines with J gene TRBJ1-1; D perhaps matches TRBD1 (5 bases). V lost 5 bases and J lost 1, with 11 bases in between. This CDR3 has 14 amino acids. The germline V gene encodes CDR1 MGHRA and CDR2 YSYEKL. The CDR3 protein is CASSSVGANTEAFF. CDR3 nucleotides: TGCGCCAGCAGCAGCGTAGGGGCGAACACTGAAGCTTTCTTT.

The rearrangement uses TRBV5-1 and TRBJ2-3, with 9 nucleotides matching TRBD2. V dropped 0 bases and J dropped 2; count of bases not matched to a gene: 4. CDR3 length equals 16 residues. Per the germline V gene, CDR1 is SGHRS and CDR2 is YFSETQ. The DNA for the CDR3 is TGCGCCAGCAGCTTGGCCAGCGGGGGGATCACAGATACGCAGTATTTT. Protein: CASSLASGGITDTQYF.

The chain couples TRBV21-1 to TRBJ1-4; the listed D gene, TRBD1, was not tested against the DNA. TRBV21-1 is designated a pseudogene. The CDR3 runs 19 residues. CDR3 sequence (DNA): TGTGCCAGCAGCAAAGTTGACGAGAGACAGGGGGCAACTAATGAAAAACTGTTTTTT. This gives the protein CASSKVDERQGATNEKLFF.

The DNA for the CDR3 is TGTGCCGGGCGGACTAGCGGGGGACCCACCGCCTCCTACAATGAGCAGTTCTTC. Translating gives CAGRTSGGPTASYNEQFF. The rearrangement joins TRBV2 to TRBJ2-1; 13 bases agree with TRBD2. The CDR3 is made up of 18 amino acids. J gave up 0 bases and V 11 bases, and 13 bases lay outside the gene matches. The V gene's germline CDR1 is SNHLY and CDR2 FYNNEI. The variable domain in full, completed from reference TRBV2 and TRBJ2-1, reads EPEVTQTPSHQVTQMGQEVILRCVPISNHLYFYWYRQILGQKVEFLVSFYNNEISEKSEIFDDQFSVERPDGSNFTLKIRSTKLEDSAMYFCAGRTSGGPTASYNEQFFGPGTRLTVL.

Here the CDR3 DNA reads TGCGCCAGCAGCTTGGAAGCTAGAGAGACCCAGTACTTC. Translated: CASSLEARETQYF. The chain links TRBV5-1 to TRBJ2-5; D unclear. The V end was cut by 0 bases, the J end by 4 bases, with 7 bases between. This CDR3 has 13 amino acids. Germline CDR1 reads SGHRS; CDR2 reads YFSETQ.

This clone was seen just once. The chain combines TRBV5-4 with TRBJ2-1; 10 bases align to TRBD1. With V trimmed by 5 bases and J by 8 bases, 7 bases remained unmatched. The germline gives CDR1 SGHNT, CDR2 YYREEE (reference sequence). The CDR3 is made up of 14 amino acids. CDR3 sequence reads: CASRPDRGWYEQFF. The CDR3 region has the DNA TGTGCCAGCAGACCGGACAGGGGGTGGTATGAGCAGTTCTTC. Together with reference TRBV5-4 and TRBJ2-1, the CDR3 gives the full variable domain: ETGVTQSPTHLIKTRGQQVTLRCSSQSGHNTVSWYQQALGQGPQFIFQYYREEENGRGNFPPRFSGLQFPNYSSELNVNALELDDSALYLCASRPDRGWYEQFFGPGTRLTVL.

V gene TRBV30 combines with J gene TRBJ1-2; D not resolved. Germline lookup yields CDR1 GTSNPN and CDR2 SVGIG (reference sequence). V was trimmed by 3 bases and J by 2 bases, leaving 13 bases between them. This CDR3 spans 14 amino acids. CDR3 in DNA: TGTGCCTGGAGCTCGGGCGGGGTAAACTATGGCTACACCTTC. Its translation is CAWSSGGVNYGYTF.

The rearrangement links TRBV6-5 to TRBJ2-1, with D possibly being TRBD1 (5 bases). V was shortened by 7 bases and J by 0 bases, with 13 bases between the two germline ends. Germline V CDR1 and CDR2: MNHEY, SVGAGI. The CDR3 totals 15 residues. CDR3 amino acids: CASTRDRDSYNEQFF. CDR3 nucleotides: TGTGCCAGCACCCGTGACAGAGACTCCTACAATGAGCAGTTCTTC.

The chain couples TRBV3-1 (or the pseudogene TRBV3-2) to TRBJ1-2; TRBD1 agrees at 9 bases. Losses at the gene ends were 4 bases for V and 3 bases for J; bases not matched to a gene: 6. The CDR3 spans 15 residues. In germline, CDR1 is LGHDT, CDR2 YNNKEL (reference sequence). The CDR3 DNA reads TGTGCCAGCAGCCGAGGGACAGGGAAAGACTATGGCTACACCTTC. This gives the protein CASSRGTGKDYGYTF.

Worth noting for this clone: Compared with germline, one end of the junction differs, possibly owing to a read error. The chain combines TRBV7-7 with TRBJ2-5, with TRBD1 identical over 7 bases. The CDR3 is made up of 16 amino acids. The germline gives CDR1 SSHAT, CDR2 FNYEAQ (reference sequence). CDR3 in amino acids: CASSFRGQGVTETQYF. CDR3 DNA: TGTGCTAGCAGCTTCCGGGGCCAGGGGGTAACGGAGACCCAGTACTTC.

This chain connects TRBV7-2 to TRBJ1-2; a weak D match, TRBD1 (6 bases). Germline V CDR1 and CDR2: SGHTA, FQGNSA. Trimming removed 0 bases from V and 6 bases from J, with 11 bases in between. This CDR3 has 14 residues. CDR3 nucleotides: TGTGCCAGCAGCTTAGCTAGGGGGATGAATGGCTACACCTTC. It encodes CASSLARGMNGYTF.

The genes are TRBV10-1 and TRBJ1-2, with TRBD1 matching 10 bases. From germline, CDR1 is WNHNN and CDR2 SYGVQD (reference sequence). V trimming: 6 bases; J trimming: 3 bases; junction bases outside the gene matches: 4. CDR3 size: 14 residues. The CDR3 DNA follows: TGCGCCAGCAGCCCCGGACAGGGGGACTATGGCTACACCTTC. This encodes CASSPGQGDYGYTF.

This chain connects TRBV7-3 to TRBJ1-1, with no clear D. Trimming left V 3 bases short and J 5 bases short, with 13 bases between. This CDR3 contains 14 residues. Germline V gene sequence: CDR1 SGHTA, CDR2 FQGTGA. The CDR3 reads CASSFSRLGTEAFF. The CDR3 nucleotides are TGTGCCAGCAGCTTTTCGCGACTAGGAACTGAAGCTTTCTTT.

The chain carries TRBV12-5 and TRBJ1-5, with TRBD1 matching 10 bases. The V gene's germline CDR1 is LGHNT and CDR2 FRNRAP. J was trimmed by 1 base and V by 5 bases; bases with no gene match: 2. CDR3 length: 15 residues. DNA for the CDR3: TGTGCTAGTGGTCCGGGACAGGGGAGCAATCAGCCCCAGCATTTT. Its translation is CASGPGQGSNQPQHF.